Below are 2 T cell receptor beta chains sequenced from a single sample in a study of OX40 agonist ivuxolimab in advanced cancers. Libraries were prepared through the immunoSEQ multiplex PCR assay. TCRdb took over this immuneACCESS table, retaining in-frame rearrangements with V and J assigned. Such tables are incomplete; in checked studies, under half of the missing clones stem from an unresolved V gene, and the remainder is unexplained. This sample lists just over 20,000 clones; about 86% were detected once. The ten largest account for approximately 23% of the sample. The sample here was CD4+ or CD8+ T cells sorted from blood, taken in a trial of the OX40 agonist ivuxolimab. The receptors here all came from an adult with an advanced solid tumor such as melanoma, head and neck, liver or kidney cancer.

The gene calls are TRBV29-1 and TRBJ2-1, with D possibly TRBD2 on 5 matching bases. In germline, CDR1 is SQVTM, CDR2 ANQGSEA. Trimming pared 2 bases from V and 7 bases from J, leaving 12 bases between. The CDR3 is made up of 13 amino acids. CDR3 protein: CSVERRIGNEQFF. CDR3 DNA sequence: TGCAGCGTTGAAAGGAGGATAGGGAATGAGCAGTTCTTC.

V usage is TRBV27 and J usage is TRBJ2-3; 11 bases are a match to TRBD2. Germline V gives CDR1 MNHEY, CDR2 SMNVEV (reference sequence). V shed 5 bases and J 6 bases; nucleotides not matched to a gene: 7. This CDR3 contains 15 residues. CDR3 amino acids: CASSLAGGGWDTQYF. The CDR3 DNA reads as TGTGCCAGCAGTCTAGCGGGGGGTGGTTGGGATACGCAGTATTTT.